This record concerns one TCR beta chain sequence. A read error may be the cause here, since a much bigger clone is one base away. The source of the sample is a study of tumor-infiltrating lymphocytes in primary liver carcinoma. The authors took blood RNA from unsorted whole blood and also extracted germline DNA. Total RNA amounting to 500 ng was the source from which TCR beta cDNA was made with a constant-region primer. Modified slightly, ARM-PCR produced TCR beta libraries over three nested multiplex PCR rounds. In the first two PCR rounds, TRBV1-TRBV30 forward primers were paired with a C-beta reverse primer, and each round lasted around 10 cycles. MiXCR, run by TCRdb on the multiplex PCR reads, gives a single entry per CDR3 protein. The sample lists around 330,000 distinct CDR3 sequences; 55% to 65% were seen once. Looked up from germline, CDR1 is MNHEY and CDR2 is SVGAGI. The CDR3 is 13 residues long.

V is TRBV6-5 and J is TRBJ2-7; 9 nucleotides line up with TRBD1. The TCR was taken from a man aged 35 to 55 with primary liver carcinoma and hepatitis B virus infection. Sequences were obtained from peripheral blood. In DNA form, the CDR3 reads TGTGCCATACAGGGGGCTCTCTCCGACGAGCAGTACTTC. This gives the protein CAIQGALSDEQYF.